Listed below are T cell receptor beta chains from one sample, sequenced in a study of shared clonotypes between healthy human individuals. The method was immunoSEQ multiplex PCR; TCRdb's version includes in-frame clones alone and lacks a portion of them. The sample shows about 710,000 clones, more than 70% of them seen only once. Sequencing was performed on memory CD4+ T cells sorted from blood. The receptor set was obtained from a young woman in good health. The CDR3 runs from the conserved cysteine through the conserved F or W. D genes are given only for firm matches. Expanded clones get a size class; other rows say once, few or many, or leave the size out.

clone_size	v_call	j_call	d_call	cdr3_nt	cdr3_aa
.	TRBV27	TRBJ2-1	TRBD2	TGTGCCAGCAGTTCTTACAGACTAGCGGGAGGGCATGAGCAGTTCTTC	CASSSYRLAGGHEQFF
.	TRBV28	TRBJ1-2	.	TGTGCCAGCAGAGTGGGACGGCGGGTCTATGGCTACACCTTC	CASRVGRRVYGYTF
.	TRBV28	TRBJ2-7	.	TGTGCCAGCGGGGGACAAACCTACGAGCAGTACTTC	CASGGQTYEQYF
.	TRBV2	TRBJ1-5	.	TGTGCCAGCAGTGAAAGCATTAGCAATCAGCCCCAGCATTTT	CASSESISNQPQHF
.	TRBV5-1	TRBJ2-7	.	TGCGCCAGCAGACTGACCGGGACGGCGGCCTACGAGCAGTACTTC	CASRLTGTAAYEQYF
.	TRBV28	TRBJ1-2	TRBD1	TGTGCCAGTCTCAGGGGGGGGTTCTATGGCTACACCTTC	CASLRGGFYGYTF
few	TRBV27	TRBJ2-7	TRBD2	TGTGCCAGCAGTAGATTGACTAGCCCAGCGGTGGTCGAGCAGTACTTC	CASSRLTSPAVVEQYF
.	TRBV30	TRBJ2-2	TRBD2	TGTGCCTGGAGTAAGCTAGCGGGAGGCACCGGGGAGCTGTTTTTT	CAWSKLAGGTGELFF
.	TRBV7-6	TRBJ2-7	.	TGTGCCAGCAGCTTAGGCGTAGCGGTCTCCTACGAGCAGTACTTC	CASSLGVAVSYEQYF
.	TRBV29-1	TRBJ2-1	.	TGCAGCGTCCTCCCTCGGACCTTAAACTCCTACAATGAGCAGTTCTTC	CSVLPRTLNSYNEQFF
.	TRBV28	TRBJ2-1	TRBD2	TGTGCCAGCAGTCCGGGGCTAGCGGGCCGCCCACGGTCCTACAATGAGCAGTTCTTC	CASSPGLAGRPRSYNEQFF
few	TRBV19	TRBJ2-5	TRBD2	TGTGCCAGTAGTAAGCGGGAGGGCAGGGAGACCCAGTACTTC	CASSKREGRETQYF
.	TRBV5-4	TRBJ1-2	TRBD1	TGTGCCAGCAGTCTGGGGGACAGCTATGGCTACACCTTC	CASSLGDSYGYTF
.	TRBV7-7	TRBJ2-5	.	TGTGCCAGCAGCTTGACGGGAGCTTCCCAAGAGACCCAGTACTTC	CASSLTGASQETQYF
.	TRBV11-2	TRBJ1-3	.	TGTGCCAGCAGCTCCTCGGGTACAGGGCCAAACACCATATATTTT	CASSSSGTGPNTIYF
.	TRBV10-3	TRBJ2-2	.	TGTGCCATCAGTGGTAGTAACCCGAACACCGGGGAGCTGTTTTTT	CAISGSNPNTGELFF
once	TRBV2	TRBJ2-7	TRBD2	TGTGCCAGCAGTCCCGGGGTAGCGGGAGGGTTTGTCGAGCAGTACTTC	CASSPGVAGGFVEQYF
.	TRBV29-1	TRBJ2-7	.	TGCAGCGTTCAAGGACTGTCCTACGAGCAGTACTTC	CSVQGLSYEQYF
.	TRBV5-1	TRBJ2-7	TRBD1	TGCGCCAGCAGCGCCACAGGACAGGCCGGCGAGCAGTACTTC	CASSATGQAGEQYF
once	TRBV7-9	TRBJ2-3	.	TGTGCCAGCAGCTCTAGCCCGTCCCATACTAGCACAGATACGCAGTATTTT	CASSSSPSHTSTDTQYF
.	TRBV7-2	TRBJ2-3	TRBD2	TGTGCCAGCAGCACCCGGACTAGCGACACAGATACGCAGTATTTT	CASSTRTSDTDTQYF
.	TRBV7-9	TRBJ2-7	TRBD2	TGTGCCAGCAGCCCTGCGGGACTAGCGGGTCTTAGCGAGCAGTACTTC	CASSPAGLAGLSEQYF
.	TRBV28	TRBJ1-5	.	TGTGCCAGCATTACTCAGGGTTTCCACGGCAATCAGCCCCAGCATTTT	CASITQGFHGNQPQHF
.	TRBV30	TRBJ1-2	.	TGTGCCTGGAGGTGGGGCAGCCGGGCGGGCGGCTACACCTTC	CAWRWGSRAGGYTF
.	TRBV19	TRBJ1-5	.	TGTGCCAGTAGTCCACCGATTACCCCCCAGCATTTT	CASSPPITPQHF
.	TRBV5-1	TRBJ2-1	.	TGCGCCAGCAGCTTAAGCTCGAACTCCTACAATGAGCAGTTCTTC	CASSLSSNSYNEQFF
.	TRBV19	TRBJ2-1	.	TGTGCCAGTAGTATCACCAATGAGCAGTTCTTC	CASSITNEQFF
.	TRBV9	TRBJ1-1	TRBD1	TGTGCCAGCAGCGCCGAACAGGGGGTTCGCACTGAAGCTTTCTTT	CASSAEQGVRTEAFF
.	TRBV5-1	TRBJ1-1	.	TGCGCCAGCAGCTTGCAGGGGAATAGTGAAGCTTTCTTT	CASSLQGNSEAFF
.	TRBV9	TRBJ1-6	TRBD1	TGTGCCAGCAGCACCCGGACAGGGGGCAATTCACCCCTCCACTTT	CASSTRTGGNSPLHF
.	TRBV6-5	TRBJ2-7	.	TGTGCCAGCAACAACGGGGTGGAGCAGTACTTC	CASNNGVEQYF
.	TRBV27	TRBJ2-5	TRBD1	TGTGCCAGCAGGTACAGGGGGCTTGGACAAGAGACCCAGTACTTC	CASRYRGLGQETQYF
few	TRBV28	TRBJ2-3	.	TGTGCCAGCAGGAAGGCGGACAGCTCGGGTGGAGATACGCAGTATTTT	CASRKADSSGGDTQYF
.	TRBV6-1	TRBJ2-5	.	TGTGCCAGCAGTGGGCAGGGCCTGGAGACCCAGTACTTC	CASSGQGLETQYF
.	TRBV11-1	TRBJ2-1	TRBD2	TGTGCCAGCAGCTCACTAGCGGGAGTAGTCTATGAGCAGTTCTTC	CASSSLAGVVYEQFF
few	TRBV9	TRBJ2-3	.	TGTGCCAGCAGCGCGGGACTCAGAGGGGAAGATACGCAGTATTTT	CASSAGLRGEDTQYF
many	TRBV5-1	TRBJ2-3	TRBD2	TGCGCCAGCAGCTTGGAGGGGCGGCTAGCGGGAGAAGATACGCAGTATTTT	CASSLEGRLAGEDTQYF
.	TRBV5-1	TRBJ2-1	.	TGCGCCAGCAGCTTGAACAATGAGCAGTTCTTC	CASSLNNEQFF
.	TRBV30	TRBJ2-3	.	TGTGCCTGGAGTGTACTGTGGGCTAGCGCCACAGATACGCAGTATTTT	CAWSVLWASATDTQYF
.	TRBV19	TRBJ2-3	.	TGTGCCAGTAGTCTATACACAGATACGCAGTATTTT	CASSLYTDTQYF
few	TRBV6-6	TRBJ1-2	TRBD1	TGTGCCAGCAGTTCCACCGCCGGCCAGGGGGTTGGCTACACCTTC	CASSSTAGQGVGYTF
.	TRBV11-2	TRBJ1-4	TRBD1	TGTGCCAGCAGCCCTGAATGGACAGGGAATGAAAAACTGTTTTTT	CASSPEWTGNEKLFF
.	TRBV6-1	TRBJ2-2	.	TGTGCCAGCAGCGGGGGCCCCGGGGAGCTGTTTTTT	CASSGGPGELFF
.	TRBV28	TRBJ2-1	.	TGTGCCAGCAGCTTACCTCTCGGGGACACTTTATACAATGAGCAGTTCTTC	CASSLPLGDTLYNEQFF
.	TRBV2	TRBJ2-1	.	TGTGCCAGCAGTGAATCGTCGGGTGAGCAGTTCTTC	CASSESSGEQFF
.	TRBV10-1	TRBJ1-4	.	TGCGCCAGCAGTGAGTCGTTGAGACTTAATGAAAAACTGTTTTTT	CASSESLRLNEKLFF
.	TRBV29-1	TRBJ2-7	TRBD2	TGCAGCGTTGCCCCGGGAGGGGCCTACGAGCAGTACTTC	CSVAPGGAYEQYF
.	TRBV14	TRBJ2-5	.	TGTGCCAGCAGCCGGCAACTACAAGAGACCCAGTACTTC	CASSRQLQETQYF
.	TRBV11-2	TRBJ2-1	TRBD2	TGTGCCAGCAGCACGCGACTAGCGGAGTACAATGAGCAGTTCTTC	CASSTRLAEYNEQFF
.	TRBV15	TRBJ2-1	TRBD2	TGTGCCACCAGCAGAGATCCAGCGGGAGGGCCTGGTGAGCAGTTCTTC	CATSRDPAGGPGEQFF
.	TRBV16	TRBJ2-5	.	TGTGCCAGCAGCCCGAGACGGGAGGAGACCCAGTACTTC	CASSPRREETQYF
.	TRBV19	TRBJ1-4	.	TGTGCCAGTAGTATAGTCGGAGGAGGCAATGAAAAACTGTTTTTT	CASSIVGGGNEKLFF
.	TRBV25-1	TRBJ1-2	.	TGTGCCAGCAGTACAGGGTATGGCTACACCTTC	CASSTGYGYTF